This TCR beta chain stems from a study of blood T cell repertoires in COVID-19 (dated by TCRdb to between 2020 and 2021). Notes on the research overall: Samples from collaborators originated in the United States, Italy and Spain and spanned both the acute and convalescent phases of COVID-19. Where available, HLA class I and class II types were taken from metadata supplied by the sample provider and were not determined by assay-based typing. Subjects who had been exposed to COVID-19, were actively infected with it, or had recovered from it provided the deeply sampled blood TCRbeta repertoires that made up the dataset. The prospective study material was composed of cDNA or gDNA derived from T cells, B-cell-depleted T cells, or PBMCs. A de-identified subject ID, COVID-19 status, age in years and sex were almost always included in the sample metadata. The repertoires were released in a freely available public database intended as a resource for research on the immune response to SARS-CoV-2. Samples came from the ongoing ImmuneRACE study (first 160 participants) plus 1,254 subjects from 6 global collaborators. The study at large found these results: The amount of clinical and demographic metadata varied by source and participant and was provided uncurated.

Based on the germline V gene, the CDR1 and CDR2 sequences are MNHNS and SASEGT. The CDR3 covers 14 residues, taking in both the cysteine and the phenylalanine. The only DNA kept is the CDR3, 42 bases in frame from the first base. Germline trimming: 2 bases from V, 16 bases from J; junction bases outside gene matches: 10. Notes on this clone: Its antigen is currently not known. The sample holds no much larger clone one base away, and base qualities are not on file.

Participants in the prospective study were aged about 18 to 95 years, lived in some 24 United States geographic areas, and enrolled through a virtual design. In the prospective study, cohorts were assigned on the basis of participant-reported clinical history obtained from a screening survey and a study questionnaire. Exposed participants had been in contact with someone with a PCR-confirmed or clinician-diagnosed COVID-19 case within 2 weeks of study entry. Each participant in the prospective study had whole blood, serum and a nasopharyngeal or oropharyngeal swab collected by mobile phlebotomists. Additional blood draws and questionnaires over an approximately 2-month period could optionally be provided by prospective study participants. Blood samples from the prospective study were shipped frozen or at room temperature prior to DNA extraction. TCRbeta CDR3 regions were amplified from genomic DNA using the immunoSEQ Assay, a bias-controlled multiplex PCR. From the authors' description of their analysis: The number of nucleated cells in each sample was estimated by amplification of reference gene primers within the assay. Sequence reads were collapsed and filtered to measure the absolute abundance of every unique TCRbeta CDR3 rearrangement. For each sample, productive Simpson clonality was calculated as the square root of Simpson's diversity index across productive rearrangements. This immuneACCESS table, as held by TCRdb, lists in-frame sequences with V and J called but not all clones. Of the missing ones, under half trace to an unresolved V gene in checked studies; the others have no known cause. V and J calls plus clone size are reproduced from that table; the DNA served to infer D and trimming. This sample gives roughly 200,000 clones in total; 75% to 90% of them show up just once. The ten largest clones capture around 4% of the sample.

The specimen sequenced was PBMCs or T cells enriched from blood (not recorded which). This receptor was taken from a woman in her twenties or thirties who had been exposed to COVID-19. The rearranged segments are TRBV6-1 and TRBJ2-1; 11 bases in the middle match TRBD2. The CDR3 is CASSERTSGYYRFF. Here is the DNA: TGTGCCAGCAGTGAAAGGACTAGCGGGTACTACCGCTTCTTC.